The sequence of this TCR beta chain was determined in a study of vaccination effects on CD4 cells after COVID-19 (dated by TCRdb to between 2021 and 2024). For the study in its entirety: Across the study, the median time from the second dose to post-vaccine sampling was 72 days (range 14 to 241). In both COVID-19 convalescent patients and infection-naive vaccine recipients, the study compared SARS-CoV-2 spike-specific CD4+ TCR repertoires from before mRNA vaccination with those from after it. Altogether, around 9 COVID-19 convalescent patients and a few SARS-CoV-2-naive healthy vaccine recipients made up the full study. Cultures from other donors in the study were sequenced with the Oncomine TCR Beta short-read assay on an Illumina iSeq 100.

A few counts support this clone. The antigen it binds to is not known. One base away there is no much larger clone; base qualities are not given. Summary of the overall study and its limitations: In healthy vaccine recipients, vaccine-induced clones were almost all SARS-CoV-2 mono-reactive, with only 1 of 255 cross-reactive with common cold coronaviruses. Marked clonal contraction was observed in both infection-induced and vaccine-induced clones at late post-vaccination timepoints, consistent with waning T cell responses. The study was limited by a small number of convalescent patients, and early post-infection timepoints were lacking.

The germline V gene (reference sequence) specifies WNHNN as CDR1 and SYGVQD as CDR2. Relative to germline, V is 11 bases shorter and J is 6 bases shorter, with 16 bases between their ends. The CDR3 runs 12 residues from the cysteine to the phenylalanine. Only the CDR3 portion is preserved as DNA: 36 bases, with reading frame beginning at the first base. In the ViraFEST assay, PBMC were stimulated with viral peptide pools, and antigen-specific CD4+ T cell clonotypes were then identified by expansion using TCR sequencing. After more than nine days of culture, CD4+ T cells were isolated with the EasySep CD4+ T cell isolation kit. Participants received two doses of either the BNT162b2 or the mRNA-1273 mRNA SARS-CoV-2 vaccine. Healthy vaccine recipients had no prior SARS-CoV-2 infection, confirmed by negative nucleocapsid antibodies before and after vaccination. Each well held two million PBMC cultured in IMDM containing roughly 5% human AB serum, 9 to 10 IU/ml IL-2 and gentamicin, along with about 10 ug/ml peptides. On days 3 and 7, half of the culture medium was replaced with fresh IL-2-containing medium. Unless otherwise noted, each peptide stimulation condition was cultured in triplicate wells. Using Ficoll-Paque Plus gradient centrifugation, PBMC were separated from whole blood and then either used fresh or cryopreserved at -140C. Overlapping peptide pools spanned the spike proteins of SARS-CoV-2 and the common cold coronaviruses HCoV-NL63, HCoV-OC43 and HCoV-229E. Genomic DNA was extracted from cultured CD4+ T cells with the QIAamp micro DNA kit.

Library preparation was by the immunoSEQ multiplex PCR assay. TCR beta CDR3 sequencing was performed on DNA from the cultured, isolated CD4+ T cells. As for the authors' bioinformatics: Non-productive TCR sequences were discarded, and reads were trimmed to the CDR3 region, with only CDR3s of 7 or more amino acids retained. The MANAFEST web app was used to identify antigen-specific clonotypes by comparing expansion in peptide wells with expansion in reference cultures. For clones to be considered positive, expansion at FDR<0.05 versus reference and all other wells, an odds ratio above 5, and a frequency above 0.1% in two replicate wells were required. Cross-reactive clonotypes were defined as significantly expanded in SARS-CoV-2 spike wells and in at least one common cold coronavirus spike condition. CDR3 similarity was assessed by Levenshtein distance with the stringdist R package, and unrooted trees were built with ape in R 3.6.1. TCRdb holds this immuneACCESS table with in-frame rearrangements only. Some clones are missing; in checked studies, unresolved V genes explain under half, and the rest has no known cause. V and J calls and clone size are those listed in that table; D and trimming were worked out from the DNA. This sample is represented by around 60,000 clones; roughly 72% of them were singletons. The top ten clones comprise around 1.2% of the sample.

Specimen: CD4+ T cells from PBMCs cultured with HCoV-229E spike peptides, collected after COVID-19 vaccination. The cell subset or site label on this specimen signifies: HCoV-229E spike overlapping peptide pool stimulation. The sequence is built from TRBV10-1 and TRBJ1-2; the D gene lacks a confident call. This clonotype was obtained from a human donor who received a COVID-19 vaccine. The DNA is TGCGCCCCCAATAAATTCGGAGATGGCTACACCTTC. This yields the protein CAPNKFGDGYTF.